These T cell receptor beta chains were read from a single sample in a study of blood T cell repertoires in COVID-19. Sequenced by immunoSEQ multiplex PCR; TCRdb stores in-frame clones only, minus some. The repertoire holds some 130,000 clones, with roughly 69% as singletons. The specimen sequenced was peripheral blood. These receptors came from a woman aged 70-85 years with acute or convalescent COVID-19. CDR3s include the opening cysteine and the closing phenylalanine or tryptophan. Each record gives: clone size, V gene, J gene, D gene, CDR3 DNA, CDR3 protein. A D gene is named only where the DNA matches it firmly. The size of a clone is reported for some rows only, either as once, few or many, or as a class for expanded clones.

size: .
V: TRBV5-6
J: TRBJ1-1
D: .
DNA: TGTGCCAGCAGCTTGGCCCGCGGGGGATCCTACACTGAAGCTTTCTTT
CDR3: CASSLARGGSYTEAFF

size: .
V: TRBV2
J: TRBJ1-2
D: TRBD1
DNA: TGTGCCAGCAGGGCAGGGGGCTTCTATGGCTACACCTTC
CDR3: CASRAGGFYGYTF

size: .
V: TRBV11-2
J: TRBJ1-2
D: .
DNA: TGTGCCAGCAGCTTTGCACAGGGCGACTATGGCTACACCTTC
CDR3: CASSFAQGDYGYTF

size: few
V: TRBV4-1
J: TRBJ2-2
D: TRBD1
DNA: TGCGCCAGCAGCCAAGGACAGGGGTCCGGCGGGGAGCTGTTTTTT
CDR3: CASSQGQGSGGELFF

size: .
V: TRBV5-8
J: TRBJ2-3
D: .
DNA: TGTGCCAGCAGCGGTTCTTGGGGCTACACAGATACGCAGTATTTT
CDR3: CASSGSWGYTDTQYF

size: .
V: TRBV6-5
J: TRBJ2-1
D: .
DNA: TGTGCCAGCACCCTTTACAATGAGCAGTTCTTC
CDR3: CASTLYNEQFF

size: .
V: TRBV5-1
J: TRBJ2-1
D: TRBD2
DNA: TGCGCCAGCAGCCCCCAACTAGCGGGGGGCGCCTACAATGAGCAGTTCTTC
CDR3: CASSPQLAGGAYNEQFF

size: .
V: TRBV3-1/TRBV3-2
J: TRBJ2-7
D: .
DNA: TGTGCCAGCAGCCAGGCGGACTTATACGAGCAGTACTTC
CDR3: CASSQADLYEQYF

size: .
V: TRBV7-2
J: TRBJ1-5
D: .
DNA: TGTGCCAGCAGCTTATCGGGGGGAGGCAATCAGCCCCAGCATTTT
CDR3: CASSLSGGGNQPQHF

size: few
V: TRBV11-2
J: TRBJ2-7
D: TRBD2
DNA: TGTGCCAGCAGCTCCGGACTAGCGGGAAACTACGAGCAGTACTTC
CDR3: CASSSGLAGNYEQYF

size: few
V: TRBV4-1
J: TRBJ2-4
D: TRBD1
DNA: TGCGCCAGCAGCCAAGTTTGGGGACAGGGGGCGGTAGCCAAAAACATTCAGTACTTC
CDR3: CASSQVWGQGAVAKNIQYF

size: .
V: TRBV6-5
J: TRBJ2-7
D: TRBD1
DNA: TGTGCCAGCATACCGGACAGGGGAGACGAGCAGTACTTC
CDR3: CASIPDRGDEQYF

size: .
V: TRBV28
J: TRBJ2-3
D: .
DNA: TGTGCCAGCAGTTTCGTTACAGGGGGGGGAGATACGCAGTATTTT
CDR3: CASSFVTGGGDTQYF